The 20 T cell receptor beta chains in this list originate from one sample, sequenced in a study of cytomegalovirus exposure and HLA in healthy donors. PCR primers comprised 60 Vbeta and 13 Jbeta primers. Data came from immunoSEQ multiplex PCR; TCRdb stores just in-frame clones and leaves some out. This table holds about 98,000 clones, over 65% found once. The specimen was PBMCs. The source of these receptors is a man aged 55 to 70 in good health and CMV-seropositive.

V is TRBV11-3 and J is TRBJ2-5, with D perhaps matching TRBD2 (6 bases). CDR3 length: 13 amino acids. V was cut by 3 bases and J by 5 bases, with 10 bases left in between. The germline gives CDR1 SGHNT, CDR2 YENEEA. The CDR3 nucleotides are TGTGCCAGCAGCTTCGGGGGAGAGGAGACCCAGTACTTC. Its protein is CASSFGGEETQYF.

In this sample, this clone turned up once. V and J are TRBV18 and TRBJ2-5; 7 bases agree with TRBD2. V lost 5 bases to trimming and J lost 4 bases; unmatched junction nucleotides: 7. Germline V gene lookup returns CDR1 KGHSH and CDR2 LQKENI. The CDR3 extends over 14 amino acids. The CDR3 DNA reads as TGTGCCAGCTCAACCGGACTAGTTCCAGAGACCCAGTACTTC. It encodes CASSTGLVPETQYF.

The chain uses TRBV30 and TRBJ2-7; 7 bases line up with TRBD1. CDR1 and CDR2 (germline): GTSNPN, SVGIG (reference sequence). Trimming cost V 2 bases and J 3 bases; bases outside gene matches: 7. This CDR3 is built from 14 residues. The CDR3 region is CAWSPGTAFYEQYF. The CDR3 nucleotides read TGTGCCTGGAGTCCCGGGACAGCCTTCTACGAGCAGTACTTC. The complete variable domain, with remaining parts taken from reference TRBV30 and TRBJ2-7, reads SQTIHQWPATLVQPVGSPLSLECTVEGTSNPNLYWYRQAAGRGLQLLFYSVGIGQISSEVPQNLSASRPQDRQFILSSKKLLLSDSGFYLCAWSPGTAFYEQYFGPGTRLTVT.

This clone turned up a few times. The chain has TRBV28 and TRBJ1-1, with 9 positions matching TRBD1. The germline CDR1 and CDR2 sequences are MDHEN and SYDVKM. J lost 4 bases, V lost 8 bases, and 8 bases had no gene match. The CDR3 extends over 14 amino acids. As DNA, the CDR3 is TGTGCCAGCTATGAACCGGACAGGGGCACTGAAGCTTTCTTT. This gives the protein CASYEPDRGTEAFF.

A few counts support this clone. In DNA form, the CDR3 reads TGTGCCAGCGGTGGGGCGTATAGCAATCAGCCCCAGCATTTT. This sequence encodes CASGGAYSNQPQHF. This chain connects TRBV21-1 to TRBJ1-5; the D call TRBD1 from the table was never checked on the DNA. TRBV21-1 is labeled a pseudogene. The CDR3 is 14 residues long.

The CDR3 loop is CASSPVGRETQYF. The CDR3 DNA reads as TGTGCCAGCAGCCCAGTGGGCAGGGAGACCCAGTACTTC. This chain links TRBV14 with TRBJ2-5; D is unresolved. Per the germline V gene, CDR1 is SGHDN and CDR2 is FVKESK. This CDR3 has 13 amino acids. V dropped 4 bases and J dropped 5 bases, with 11 bases sitting between them.

This clone has only a few counts. V usage is TRBV19 and J usage is TRBJ1-2; no firm D call. This CDR3 spans 13 amino acids. The V gene's germline CDR1 is LNHDA and CDR2 SQIVND (reference sequence). Trimming removed 10 bases from V and 4 bases from J, with 16 bases in between. The CDR3 nucleotides read TGTGCCACCACCCGCGGAGGCTCCTATGGCTACACCTTC. This codes for CATTRGGSYGYTF.

The chain links TRBV7-8 to TRBJ2-7, with 11 bases identical to TRBD1. Germline trimming cut 5 bases from V and 3 bases from J; bases unmatched to any gene: 9. This CDR3 spans 16 amino acids. Germline V gives CDR1 SGHVS, CDR2 FQNEAQ. CDR3 loop: CASSPWTGGVYYEQYF. For the CDR3, the DNA is TGTGCCAGCAGCCCTTGGACAGGGGGCGTATACTACGAGCAGTACTTC.

This rearrangement joins TRBV2 to TRBJ2-5; TRBD2 might be the D (6 bases). This CDR3 comprises 13 residues. Trimming stripped 6 bases from V and 3 bases from J, with 11 bases between. Germline values: CDR1 SNHLY, CDR2 FYNNEI. Here the CDR3 DNA reads TGTGCCAGCAGGGAGGGCGGGGAAGAGACCCAGTACTTC. Translated: CASREGGEETQYF.

This chain joins TRBV6-5 and TRBJ2-1; no reliable D call. The germline V gene has CDR1 MNHEY and CDR2 SVGAGI. Between the trimmed V and J ends, which lost 2 bases and 5 bases, there was a span of 4 bases. The length of the CDR3 is 12 residues. The CDR3, as DNA: TGTGCCAGCAGTTACGCGGACAATGAGCAGTTCTTC. It encodes CASSYADNEQFF.

The chain joins TRBV10-3 to TRBJ1-5; 8 nucleotides agree with TRBD1. The V segment lost 7 bases and the J segment 5 bases; nucleotides outside the gene matches: 4. Germline V gives CDR1 ENHRY, CDR2 SYGVKD. The CDR3 is 13 amino acids. CDR3 residues: CAINPDRDQPQHF. CDR3 DNA sequence: TGTGCCATCAATCCGGACAGGGATCAGCCCCAGCATTTT.

The rearrangement uses TRBV14 and TRBJ2-1, with 10 bases lining up with TRBD1. Per germline, CDR1 SGHDN and CDR2 FVKESK. With 5 bases clipped from V and 10 bases from J, the junction kept 11 bases outside the gene matches. The CDR3 is made up of 15 amino acids. CDR3 sequence: CASSLAGTGVREQFF. The CDR3 DNA is TGTGCCAGCAGCTTAGCCGGGACAGGGGTTCGCGAGCAGTTCTTC.

This clone has only a few counts. The CDR3 region is CASELGPGNSYEQYF. As DNA, the CDR3 is TGCGCCAGCGAACTTGGGCCAGGCAACTCCTACGAGCAGTACTTC. This chain connects TRBV5-1 to TRBJ2-7, with D uncertain. V was pared by 7 bases and J by 0 bases, with 17 bases between. The CDR3 length is 15 residues. Germline V gene lookup returns CDR1 SGHRS and CDR2 YFSETQ.

CDR3 bases: TGCGCCAGCAGCCCCGCGGGGGGAAGCGAAGAGACCCAGTACTTC. The encoded protein is CASSPAGGSEETQYF. V is TRBV5-1 and J is TRBJ2-5, with 8 bases fitting TRBD2. The CDR3 is 15 residues long. J lost 3 bases, V lost 4 bases, and 8 bases had no gene match. Germline-derived CDR1 and CDR2 are SGHRS and YFSETQ.

This clone was counted a single time. J is TRBJ1-2 and V is TRBV4-2, with D hard to call. With 0 bases removed from V and 10 bases from J, the gap between germline ends came to 12 bases. The CDR3 runs 13 residues. CDR1 LGHNA and CDR2 YNFKEQ come from the germline V gene. The DNA of the CDR3 is TGTGCCAGCAGCCAAGATCAGGCAGCCCTCTACACCTTC. Its translation is CASSQDQAALYTF.

This clone was detected only a few times. The chain is built from TRBV6-4 and TRBJ2-3; 7 bases align to TRBD2. J was trimmed by 2 bases and V by 6 bases; bases with no gene match: 11. The CDR3 extends over 16 amino acids. The V gene's germline CDR1 is MRHNA and CDR2 SNTAGT. The CDR3 here is CASSEFAGGTTDTQYF. CDR3 bases: TGTGCCAGCAGCGAATTTGCCGGGGGGACCACAGATACGCAGTATTTT.

The chain is built from TRBV29-1 and TRBJ2-3, with a possible D match to TRBD1 (5 bases). The CDR3 consists of 15 residues. Germline V CDR1 and CDR2: SQVTM, ANQGSEA. Trimming stripped 7 bases from V and 3 bases from J, with 20 bases between. The CDR3 coding sequence is TGCAGCGCTCCCTGGGGTCAGGGTTGGACAGATACGCAGTATTTT. This encodes CSAPWGQGWTDTQYF.

The rearrangement uses TRBV11-3 and TRBJ2-1; TRBD2 aligns across 12 bases. Germline trimming cut 5 bases from V and 8 bases from J; bases unmatched to any gene: 4. CDR1 is SGHNT and CDR2 is YENEEA in the germline V gene. The CDR3 is made up of 14 amino acids. CDR3 protein: CASSPSGGVDEQFF. CDR3 nucleotide sequence: TGTGCCAGCAGCCCTAGCGGGGGGGTGGATGAGCAGTTCTTC.

This chain uses TRBV6-4 with TRBJ1-2; TRBD1 aligns across 7 bases. The CDR3 runs to 13 residues. V lost 6 bases and J lost 7; bases outside the gene matches: 8. The germline gives CDR1 MRHNA, CDR2 SNTAGT. As DNA, the CDR3 is TGTGCCAGCAGGGCCCCAGGGGGAGGTGGCTACACCTTC. Protein product: CASRAPGGGGYTF.

J is TRBJ2-1 and V is TRBV5-4, with 8 bases that match TRBD2. CDR1 SGHNT and CDR2 YYREEE come from the germline V gene (reference sequence). Unmatched junction bases numbered 12, after V lost 4 bases and J lost 9 bases. The CDR3 has 15 amino acids. The CDR3 DNA is TGTGCCAGCAGCCCTCCCGCGGGGGGCTACGGTGAGCAGTTCTTC. It yields the protein CASSPPAGGYGEQFF.